This T cell receptor (beta chain) was profiled in a study of OX40 agonist ivuxolimab in advanced cancers. Overall study: Patients were infused with ivuxolimab every 2 weeks at 0.01 to 10 mg/kg. Three patients got partial responses; one had hepatocellular carcinoma and two had cutaneous melanoma. Findings of the study overall: Antigen specificity remained undetermined for the expanded peripheral T cells.

The germline V gene has CDR1 SGHTA and CDR2 FQGNSA. CDR3 length: 17 residues. Data came from immunoSEQ multiplex PCR; TCRdb stores just in-frame clones and leaves some out. The table records over 20,000 clones, around nine tenths of them present only once. As to this clone: Antigen: not known. This may arise from a read error, as a much more abundant clone is one base away.

The sequencing used CD4+ or CD8+ T cells sorted from blood, collected in a trial of the OX40 agonist ivuxolimab. The chain has TRBV7-2 and TRBJ2-7; 7 bases map to TRBD1. This TCR was sampled from an adult with an advanced solid tumor such as melanoma, head and neck, liver or kidney cancer. CDR3 sequence: CVSSFAQGLDLRYEQYF. The CDR3 DNA follows: TGTGTCAGCAGCTTCGCACAGGGGTTAGACCTAAGGTACGAGCAGTACTTC. Drawing the rest from reference TRBV7-2 and TRBJ2-7, the complete variable domain is GAGVSQSPSNKVTEKGKDVELRCDPISGHTALYWYRQSLGQGLEFLIYFQGNSAPDKSGLPSDRFSAERTGGSVSTLTIQRTQQEDSAVYLCVSSFAQGLDLRYEQYFGPGTRLTVT.